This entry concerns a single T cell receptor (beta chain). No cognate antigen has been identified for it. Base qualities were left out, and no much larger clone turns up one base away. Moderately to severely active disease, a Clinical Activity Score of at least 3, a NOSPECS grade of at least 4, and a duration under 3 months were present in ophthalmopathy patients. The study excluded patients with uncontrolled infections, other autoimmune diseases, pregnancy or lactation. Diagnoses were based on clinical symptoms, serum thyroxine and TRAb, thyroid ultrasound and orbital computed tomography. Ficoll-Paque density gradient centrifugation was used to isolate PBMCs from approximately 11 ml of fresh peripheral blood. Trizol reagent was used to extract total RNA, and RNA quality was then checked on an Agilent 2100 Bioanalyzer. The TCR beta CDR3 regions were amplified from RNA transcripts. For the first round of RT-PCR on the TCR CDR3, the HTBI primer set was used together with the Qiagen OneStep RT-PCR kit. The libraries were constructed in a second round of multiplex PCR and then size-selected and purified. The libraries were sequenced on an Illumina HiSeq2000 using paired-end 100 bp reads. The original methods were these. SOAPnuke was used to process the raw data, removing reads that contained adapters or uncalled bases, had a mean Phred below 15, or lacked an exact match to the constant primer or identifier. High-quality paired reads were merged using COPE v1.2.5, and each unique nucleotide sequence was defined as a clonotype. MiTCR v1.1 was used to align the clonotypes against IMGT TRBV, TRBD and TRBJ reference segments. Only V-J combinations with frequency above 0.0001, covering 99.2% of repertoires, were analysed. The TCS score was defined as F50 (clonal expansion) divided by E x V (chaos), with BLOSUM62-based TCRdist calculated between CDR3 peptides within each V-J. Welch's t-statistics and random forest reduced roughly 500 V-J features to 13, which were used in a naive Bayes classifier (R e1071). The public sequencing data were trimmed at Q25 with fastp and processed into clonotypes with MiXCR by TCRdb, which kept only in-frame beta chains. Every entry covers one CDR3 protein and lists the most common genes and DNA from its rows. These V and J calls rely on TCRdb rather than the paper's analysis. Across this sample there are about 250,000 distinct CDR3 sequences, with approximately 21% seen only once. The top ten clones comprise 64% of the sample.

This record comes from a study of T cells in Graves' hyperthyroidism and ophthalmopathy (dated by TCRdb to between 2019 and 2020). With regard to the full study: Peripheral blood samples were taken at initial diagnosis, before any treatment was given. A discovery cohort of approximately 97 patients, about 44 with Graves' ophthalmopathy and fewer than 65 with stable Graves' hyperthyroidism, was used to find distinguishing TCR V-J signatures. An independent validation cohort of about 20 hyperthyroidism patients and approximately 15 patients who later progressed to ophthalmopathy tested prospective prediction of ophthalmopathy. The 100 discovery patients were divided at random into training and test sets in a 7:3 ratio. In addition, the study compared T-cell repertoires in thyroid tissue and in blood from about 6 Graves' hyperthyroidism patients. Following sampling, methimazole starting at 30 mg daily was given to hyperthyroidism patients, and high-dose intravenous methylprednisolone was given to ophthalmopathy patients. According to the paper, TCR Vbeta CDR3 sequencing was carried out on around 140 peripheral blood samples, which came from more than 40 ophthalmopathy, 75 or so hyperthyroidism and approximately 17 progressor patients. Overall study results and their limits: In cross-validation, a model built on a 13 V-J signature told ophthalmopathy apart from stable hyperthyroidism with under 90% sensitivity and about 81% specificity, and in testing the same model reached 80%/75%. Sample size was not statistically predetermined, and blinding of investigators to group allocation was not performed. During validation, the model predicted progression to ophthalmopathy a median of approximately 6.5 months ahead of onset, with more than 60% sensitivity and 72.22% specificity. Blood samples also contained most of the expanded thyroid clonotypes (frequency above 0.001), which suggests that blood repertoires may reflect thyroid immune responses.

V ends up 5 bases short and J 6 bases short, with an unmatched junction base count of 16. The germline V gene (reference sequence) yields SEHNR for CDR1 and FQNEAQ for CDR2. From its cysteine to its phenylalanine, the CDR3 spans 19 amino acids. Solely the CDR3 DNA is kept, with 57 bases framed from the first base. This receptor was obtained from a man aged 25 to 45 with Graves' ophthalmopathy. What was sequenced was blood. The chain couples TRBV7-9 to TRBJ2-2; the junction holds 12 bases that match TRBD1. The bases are TGTGCCAGCAGCCGTCCCGGGACAGGGGGCGCCAATGGTCCCGGGGAGCTGTTTTTT. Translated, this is CASSRPGTGGANGPGELFF.